This T cell receptor (beta chain) was obtained from a study of shared T cell receptors in the human thymus (TCRdb year 2021). Study-wide context: The study investigated the way shared, self-reactive T-cell receptor alpha chains are produced in the human thymus.

Preparation of the library involved the immunoSEQ multiplex PCR assay. As stored in TCRdb, this immuneACCESS dataset retains in-frame rearrangements with V and J assigned. A fraction of the clones does not appear; measured against another copy, unresolved V genes explain less than half of the discrepancy, and the remainder lacks a known reason. Present in this sample are hundreds of thousands of clones, about 87% of which were seen just once. The ten largest clones capture roughly 0.0094% of the sample. As concerns this clone: This clone's antigen is unknown. No much larger clone exists at a distance of one base, and base qualities are not known.

The same sample was also studied in work on human thymus T cells. As the second study states: The donors were immunologically healthy infants in Finland who had open corrective cardiac surgery for congenital heart defects. Thymus tissue was collected as surgical resects that were removed during corrective cardiac surgery. Usage of V and J gene segments appeared to be biased in both the thymic and the peripheral blood repertoires. The related research found that thymic TCR repertoires overlapped highly between unrelated individuals. TCR alpha and beta repertoires from about eight infant thymus samples and a few related peripheral blood samples were characterized in the study. The cohort included 5 or 6 male and two female infants, with donor ages spanning 7 to 244 days. Thymocytes were mechanically released from the tissue and were stored as pellets of roughly 9.5-30 million cells at -70 degrees C. Genomic DNA was extracted from frozen cell pellets with a QIAsymphony instrument. Using the immunoSEQ multiplex PCR assay, the TCRB and TCRAD loci were amplified from a standardized quantity of quality-controlled genomic DNA. The V(D)J region was spanned by amplicons of a length sufficient to cover the CDR3 and to identify V and J genes. Amplicon sequencing was performed on an Illumina platform through the commercial immunoSEQ service. Primer bias and sequencing errors were corrected as previously described, and TCRAD and TCRB definitions were based on the IMGT database. Repertoires were analysed with immunoSEQ Analyzer 3.0 and VDJTools, covering basic statistics, V/J segment usage, diversity estimates, rarefaction and pairwise overlap. To estimate diversity, the Chao1, ChaoE, Efron-Thisted, Shannon and inverse Simpson indices were applied, and diversity was also estimated on datasets down-sampled to the smallest sample. Repertoire overlap used strict matching of CDR3 nucleotide sequence, V gene and J gene, with Jaccard-based multidimensional scaling clustering. On average, thymus samples gave about 810,000 unique TCRB clonotypes, whereas blood samples gave about 84,000.

The receptor's source is a boy in the first two years of life with a congenital heart defect. Donor details come from another sample of the same person, matched by shared clones. Sequenced input: thymocytes.

The nucleotide sequence reads as follows: TGTGCCAGTAGTCGCCGCTCCTCCTCCAGTGAGCAGTTCTTC. The translation is CASSRRSSSSEQFF. The chain employs TRBV19 and TRBJ2-1; the D gene identity is not certain. Spanning cysteine to phenylalanine, the CDR3 consists of 14 amino acids. Only the CDR3 DNA stays, 42 bases, in frame from base 1. V is clipped by 5 bases and J by 9 bases, and the sequence between their germline boundaries is 17 bases long. From a lookup of the germline V gene (reference sequence), CDR1 and CDR2 are LNHDA and SQIVND.